This T cell receptor (beta chain) appears in the sequencing data of a study of PD-1 blockade in classical Hodgkin lymphoma (dated by TCRdb to 2020 to 2022). With respect to the entire study: Nivolumab dosing was 3 mg/kg intravenously every 2 weeks, continuing until either disease progression or unacceptable toxicity. The study used TCR beta sequencing and CyTOF to define a peripheral blood immune signature of response to PD-1 blockade in classical Hodgkin lymphoma.

Trimming at the junction amounts to 3 bases on V and 2 bases on J, and the germline ends lie 11 bases apart. Measured from the cysteine to the phenylalanine, the CDR3 is 14 residues long. Solely the CDR3 DNA is kept, with 42 bases framed from the first base. The germline V gene yields LGHNA for CDR1 and YNFKEQ for CDR2. Read against the paper, the sample's time point label means: cycle 1 day 1 (C1D1), immediately before nivolumab initiation. All trial patients had relapsed after autologous stem cell transplantation, with cohorts A, B and C differing in prior brentuximab vedotin exposure. The trial cohort comprised about 60 patients with relapsed/refractory classical Hodgkin lymphoma whose best overall responses were complete response, partial response or progressive disease. Single-agent nivolumab was administered to trial patients in the multi-cohort phase II CheckMate 205 trial. Best overall response was determined by an independent review committee according to the 2007 International Working Group response criteria. PBMCs from the trial were collected at three points: immediately before nivolumab initiation (C1D1), and during therapy at cycle 2 day 1 and cycle 4 day 1. Peripheral blood was collected in 8 mL Vacutainer Cell Preparation Tubes, from which PBMCs were isolated by centrifugation and then cryopreserved.

The Qiagen DNeasy kit was used to extract genomic DNA both from unsorted PBMCs and from the negatively selected CD4+ and CD8+ fractions. TCR beta CDR3 regions were subjected to amplification by immunoSEQ multiplex PCR with primers that anneal to V and J segments. A synthetic immune receptor repertoire was used to minimize amplification bias, and any remaining bias was removed computationally after sequencing. Per the original workflow: Custom Python scripts were used to quantify repertoire diversity as the Shannon entropy index. The unsorted, CD4+ and CD8+ repertoires were each analyzed separately, with the exception of combined analyses, where CD4+ and CD8+ sequences were merged in silico. A clone counted as expanded when the clone's frequency after treatment rose at least 2-fold relative to C1D1, and clones undetected at baseline were given a pseudocount of 0.5. Singleton clones were defined as clones with 0 or 1 copy at C1D1, and non-singleton clones were defined as clones with 2 or more copies. Clones expanded in unsorted samples were labelled as CD4+, CD8+ or unknown by matching protein sequences in sorted samples from the same patient. Wilcoxon tests on paired samples were used to test changes in diversity from C1D1 to C4D1. Drawn from immuneACCESS, this table holds only the in-frame rearrangements with V and J called that TCRdb kept. Clones are partly lost; checked studies trace under half to an unresolved V gene and leave the rest unexplained. Clonal size and the V and J genes are those of that table, whereas D and trimming came from the DNA. The sample contains more than 60,000 clones, roughly nine tenths of them found a single time. The top ten constitute about 9.6% of the sample.

Overall study results and their limits: By C4D1, a significant rise was seen in CD4+ TCR diversity but not in CD8+ TCR diversity (p=0.0027 vs p=0.16), and the rise was most apparent among complete responders (p=0.02). Newly diagnosed patients were reported to have lower baseline TCR diversity than healthy donors, and relapsed/refractory patients were reported to have lower baseline TCR diversity still. Lower diversity was seen in patients whose nivolumab began less than 1 year after ASCT, and these patients were left out of later analyses so that immune reconstitution would not confound the results. The study was restricted to a single clinical trial cohort, and the causes of repertoire differences, possibly disease activity or prior therapy, were left undefined. Trial patients with a complete response had baseline diversity similar to that of newly diagnosed patients, while partial responders and progressors had significantly lower diversity.

Concerning this clone: This receptor's antigen is unknown. No base quality values were provided; no much bigger clone lies one nucleotide off.

This chain joins TRBV4-2 to TRBJ2-7; a tentative D call is TRBD2 (6 bases match). The source material was peripheral blood mononuclear cells (PBMCs), sampled at baseline. The clonotype was recovered from a human donor with classical Hodgkin lymphoma. CDR3 region: CASSQEGPAYEQYF. The nucleotide sequence is TGTGCCAGCAGCCAGGAGGGGCCGGCCTACGAGCAGTACTTC.